This TCR beta chain was observed in a study of cytomegalovirus exposure and HLA in healthy donors. A word on this clone: Its specificity is unknown.

Separation from the approximately 690-subject first cohort characterized the roughly 110-subject validation cohort, to which the donors belonged. Libraries were prepared by immunoSEQ multiplex PCR; TCRdb keeps only in-frame clonotypes and omits some of them. The sample has 200,000 to 300,000 clones; approximately 87% are singletons. General observations from the study: Published work reported that the classifier diagnosed cytomegalovirus status with high specificity and sensitivity.

Germline V gene lookup returns CDR1 SGHRS and CDR2 YFSETQ. V was trimmed by 0 bases and J by 0 bases, leaving 10 bases between them. The CDR3 length is 16 residues. The chain couples TRBV5-1 to TRBJ2-1; D might be TRBD2 (5 bases). The TCR originated in a man aged 18 to 30 in good health and CMV-seronegative. Source material: PBMCs. The CDR3 bases are TGCGCCAGCAGCTTGGGTCCGGGGAGCTCCTACAATGAGCAGTTCTTC. Protein: CASSLGPGSSYNEQFF.